This is a list of T cell receptor beta chains from one sample in a study of blood T cells in healthy people across ages. TCRdb reprocessed the 5' RACE reads with MiXCR, giving one entry per CDR3 protein. The sample has a few hundred thousand distinct CDR3 sequences; roughly a quarter are singletons. The material sequenced was blood. These receptors were obtained from a woman between 65 and 79 years old in good health. CDR3s include the opening cysteine and the closing phenylalanine or tryptophan. A D gene is named only where the DNA matches it firmly. Rows give clone size only sometimes, using once, few, many, or a class for an expanded clone.

TRBV12-3/TRBV12-4,TRBJ1-2,few,.,CASRGQGFGGYTF,TGTGCCAGCAGGGGCCAGGGTTTTGGAGGCTACACCTTC
TRBV7-9,TRBJ1-1,.,.,CASRVTRDVGTEAFF,TGTGCCAGCAGGGTAACGAGGGATGTCGGCACTGAAGCCTTCTTT
TRBV5-1,TRBJ2-5,many,.,CASREEGTQYF,TGCGCCAGCAGAGAGGAGGGGACCCAGTACTTC
TRBV12-3/TRBV12-4,TRBJ1-6,few,.,CASSSSTIVPLHF,TGTGCCAGCAGTTCGTCCACCATAGTACCCCTCCACTTT
TRBV9,TRBJ2-3,.,.,CASSHDGRASTDTQYF,TGTGCCAGCAGCCATGATGGCAGGGCCTCCACAGATACGCAGTATTTT
TRBV4-3,TRBJ2-5,.,TRBD2,CASSQDPSGGRTQYF,TGCGCCAGCAGCCAAGACCCTAGCGGGGGCCGGACCCAGTACTTC
TRBV9,TRBJ2-3,.,TRBD2,CASSPGLGADTQYF,TGTGCCAGCTCCCCCGGACTAGGCGCAGATACGCAGTATTTT
TRBV5-1,TRBJ2-2,few,TRBD2,CASSFVTSGAGELFF,TGCGCCAGCAGCTTTGTGACTAGCGGTGCCGGGGAGCTGTTTTTT
TRBV15,TRBJ1-1,few,.,CATSREAGSTEAFF,TGTGCCACCAGCAGAGAGGCGGGGAGCACTGAAGCTTTCTTT
TRBV20-1,TRBJ2-7,.,TRBD2,CSASDSSGGGYEQYF,TGCAGTGCCAGCGACTCTAGCGGGGGTGGATACGAGCAGTACTTC
TRBV7-8,TRBJ1-1,.,TRBD1,CASSSGQGYVEAFF,TGTGCCAGCAGCTCGGGACAGGGGTATGTTGAAGCTTTCTTT
TRBV5-1,TRBJ1-1,few,.,CASSLVRGDTEAFF,TGCGCCAGCAGCTTGGTACGGGGGGACACTGAAGCTTTCTTT
TRBV5-1,TRBJ2-1,.,.,CASSSENIYNEQFF,TGCGCCAGCAGCTCGGAAAACATCTACAATGAGCAGTTCTTC
TRBV7-2,TRBJ1-1,.,TRBD1,CASSPYSRDRGTLF,TGTGCCAGCAGCCCCTATTCCCGGGACAGGGGGACCCTTTTT
TRBV6-2/TRBV6-3,TRBJ1-1,few,.,CASSSSRSRAFF,TGTGCCAGCAGTTCATCCCGAAGTCGAGCTTTCTTT
TRBV12-5,TRBJ2-5,.,.,CASGLPGTQETQYF,TGTGCTAGTGGTTTGCCCGGGACCCAAGAGACCCAGTACTTC
TRBV6-2/TRBV6-3,TRBJ2-7,few,.,CASSYQRTYEQYF,TGTGCCAGCAGTTACCAGCGAACCTACGAGCAGTACTTC
TRBV20-1,TRBJ2-3,.,TRBD2,CSARGGLAGEDTQYF,TGCAGTGCTAGAGGCGGACTAGCGGGGGAGGATACGCAGTATTTT
TRBV15,TRBJ1-4,.,.,CATSRHEGTNEKLFF,TGTGCCACCAGCAGACATGAGGGGACTAATGAAAAACTGTTTTTT
TRBV9,TRBJ1-2,.,TRBD1,CASNTGQGYGYTF,TGTGCCAGCAACACCGGACAGGGGTATGGCTACACCTTC
TRBV27,TRBJ2-5,.,TRBD1,CASSLDRDHQETQYF,TGTGCCAGCAGTTTAGACAGGGACCACCAAGAGACCCAGTACTTC
TRBV11-3,TRBJ2-1,.,.,CASSSASFLVDEQFF,TGTGCCAGCAGCTCTGCGTCCTTCCTTGTCGATGAGCAGTTCTTC
TRBV28,TRBJ2-7,.,.,CASSIQGLAPPYEQYF,TGTGCCAGCAGTATACAGGGCCTAGCTCCACCCTACGAGCAGTACTTC
TRBV6-2/TRBV6-3,TRBJ1-2,.,TRBD1,CASIKGQGAPWYGYTF,TGTGCCAGCATCAAGGGACAGGGGGCGCCTTGGTATGGCTACACCTTC
TRBV5-6,TRBJ2-5,.,.,CASSSRTEETQYF,TGTGCCAGCAGCTCCAGGACAGAAGAGACCCAGTACTTC
TRBV6-2/TRBV6-3,TRBJ1-3,.,.,CASSYSLGRSGNTIYF,TGTGCCAGCAGTTACTCGTTGGGACGCTCTGGAAACACCATATATTTT
TRBV12-3/TRBV12-4,TRBJ1-5,.,.,CASSFGGDQPQHF,TGTGCCAGCAGTTTTGGGGGAGATCAGCCCCAGCATTTT
TRBV25-1,TRBJ1-4,.,.,CASSESASWEKLFF,TGTGCCAGCAGTGAATCTGCCTCTTGGGAAAAACTGTTTTTT
TRBV6-2/TRBV6-3,TRBJ2-5,.,.,CASSYSTTQYF,TGTGCCAGCAGTTATTCGACGACCCAGTACTTC
TRBV9,TRBJ2-6,few,.,CASSVLTSGANVLTF,TGTGCCAGCAGCGTACTCACCTCTGGGGCCAACGTCCTGACTTTC
TRBV10-3,TRBJ2-5,.,.,CAISVDYLGEETQYF,TGTGCCATCAGTGTCGATTACCTCGGGGAAGAGACCCAGTACTTC
TRBV7-8,TRBJ2-7,.,.,CASSLETTVYEQYF,TGTGCCAGCAGCTTAGAGACGACAGTCTACGAGCAGTACTTC
TRBV7-2,TRBJ2-1,.,TRBD2,CASSPLEGLAGYNEQFF,TGTGCCAGCAGCCCGTTGGAGGGACTAGCCGGCTACAATGAGCAGTTCTTC
TRBV7-9,TRBJ2-7,.,TRBD2,CASSFSGGAAYEQYF,TGTGCCAGCAGTTTTAGCGGGGGGGCCGCCTACGAGCAGTACTTC
TRBV20-1,TRBJ2-1,.,TRBD2,CSARDPGLAGGSYNEQFF,TGCAGTGCTAGAGATCCGGGACTAGCGGGAGGCTCCTACAATGAGCAATTCTTC
TRBV7-8,TRBJ2-6,.,.,CASSQLSGANVLTF,TGTGCCAGCAGCCAACTTTCTGGGGCCAACGTCCTGACTTTC